This TCR beta chain derives from a study of T cell changes during pregnancy in multiple sclerosis. This clone was seen once. Sequencing was performed with immunoSEQ multiplex PCR; in TCRdb, only in-frame clones are kept and a portion is missing. The table has about 57,000 clones, roughly 92% seen once. The length of the CDR3 is 15 residues. V shed 5 bases and J 4 bases; nucleotides not matched to a gene: 7. Germline V gives CDR1 MNHEY, CDR2 SMNVEV (reference sequence). The source material was CD4+ T cells from peripheral blood mononuclear cells, sampled before pregnancy. The receptor was derived from a female donor with multiple sclerosis, enrolled in a pregnancy study. The J gene is TRBJ2-7, the V gene TRBV27; 11 bases are a match to TRBD2. CDR3 in amino acids: CASSPLAGGGYEQYF. DNA of the CDR3: TGTGCCAGCAGTCCCCTAGCGGGAGGAGGTTACGAGCAGTACTTC.